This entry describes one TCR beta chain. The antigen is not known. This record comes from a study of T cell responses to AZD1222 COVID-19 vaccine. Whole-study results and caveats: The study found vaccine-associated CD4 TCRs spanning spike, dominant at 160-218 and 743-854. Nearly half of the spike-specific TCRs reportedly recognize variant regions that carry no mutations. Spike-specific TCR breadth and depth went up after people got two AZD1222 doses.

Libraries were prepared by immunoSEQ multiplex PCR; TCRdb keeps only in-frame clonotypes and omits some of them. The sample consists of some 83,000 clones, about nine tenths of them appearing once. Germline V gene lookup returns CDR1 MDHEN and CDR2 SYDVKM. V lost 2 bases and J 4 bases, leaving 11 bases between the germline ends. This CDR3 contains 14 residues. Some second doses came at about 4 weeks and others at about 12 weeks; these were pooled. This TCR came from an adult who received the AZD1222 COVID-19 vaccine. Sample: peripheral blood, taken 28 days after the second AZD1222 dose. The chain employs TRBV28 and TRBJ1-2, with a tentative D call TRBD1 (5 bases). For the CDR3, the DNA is TGTGCCAGCAGTTTAGGGGCCCGGGGCTATGGCTACACCTTC. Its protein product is CASSLGARGYGYTF.